The clone carrying this TCR beta chain appeared a few times. Looked up from germline, CDR1 is SNHLY and CDR2 is FYNNEI. The CDR3 is made up of 15 amino acids. Germline trimming cut 8 bases from V and 4 bases from J; bases unmatched to any gene: 9. This entry comes from a study of blood T cell repertoires in COVID-19. The method was immunoSEQ multiplex PCR; TCRdb's version includes in-frame clones alone and lacks a portion of them. This table has 50,000 or so clones, around 87% appearing once. This clonotype was sampled from a man aged 55 to 70 with active COVID-19. V is TRBV2 and J is TRBJ2-5; 11 bases fit TRBD1. The specimen was peripheral blood. CDR3 amino acids: CASLGTGGPRETQYF. CDR3 in DNA: TGTGCCAGCTTGGGGACAGGGGGACCTCGAGAGACCCAGTACTTC.